Listed below are T cell receptor beta chains from one sample, sequenced in a study of blood T cells in healthy people across ages. TCRdb independently ran MiXCR on the 5' RACE reads; one entry per CDR3 protein. The sample lists over 1,500,000 distinct CDR3 sequences; about two fifths were seen once. The sequencing sample was made of blood. Source of these receptors: a human donor in good health. The CDR3 runs from the conserved cysteine through the conserved F or W. The order of the fields is clone size, J gene, D gene, V gene, CDR3 DNA, CDR3 protein. A D gene is named only where the DNA matches it firmly. Clone size appears in some rows only: once, few, many, or a class for an expanded clone.

.,TRBJ1-4,.,TRBV5-6,TGTGCCAGCAGCGCCCGGGGCAGACCACGGGAAAAACTGTTTTTT,CASSARGRPREKLFF
few,TRBJ2-1,.,TRBV12-3/TRBV12-4,TGTGCCAGCACCTTAAGCGGAGGGTACAATGAGCAGTTCTTC,CASTLSGGYNEQFF
few,TRBJ2-1,.,TRBV10-3,TGTGCCATCAGTGACATGAATGAGCAGTTCTTC,CAISDMNEQFF
.,TRBJ2-1,.,TRBV7-2,TGTGCCAGCAGCTCGGCAGAAGGAAACAAGCAGTTCTTC,CASSSAEGNKQFF
many,TRBJ1-2,.,TRBV20-1,TGCAGTGCTAGTGAGGGTCTGCAATTACGGGGCTACACCTTC,CSASEGLQLRGYTF
.,TRBJ2-3,.,TRBV6-5,TGTGCCAGCCAGGGGCAGGGGAAACGTAGTATAGATACGCAGTATTTT,CASQGQGKRSIDTQYF
few,TRBJ2-1,TRBD1,TRBV20-1,TGCAGTGTAACCTCAGGGACAGTAAGATACAATGAGCAGTTCTTC,CSVTSGTVRYNEQFF
.,TRBJ2-7,TRBD2,TRBV4-1,TGCGCCAGCAGCCAACTGCCGGGACTAGCGGCCTACGAGCAGTACTTC,CASSQLPGLAAYEQYF
.,TRBJ2-7,.,TRBV20-1,TGCAGTGCTAGACTCCAGGTCTACGAGCAGTACTTC,CSARLQVYEQYF
.,TRBJ2-5,.,TRBV5-8,TGTGCCAGCAGCTTGTACAGGACTGGTAAAGAGACCCAGTACTTC,CASSLYRTGKETQYF
.,TRBJ2-5,TRBD1,TRBV20-1,TGCAGTGCCAATCACAGGGGGCGCAGGGAGACCCAGTACTTC,CSANHRGRRETQYF
.,TRBJ1-5,.,TRBV20-1,TGCAGTGCTAGAGGCGGAGGGTGCCCCCTCGTCAATCAGCCCCAGCATTTT,CSARGGGCPLVNQPQHF
.,TRBJ2-1,.,TRBV12-3/TRBV12-4,TGTGCCAGCAGCAGGGCCCTCCCCTACAATGAGCAGTTCTTC,CASSRALPYNEQFF
few,TRBJ2-4,.,TRBV5-6,TGTGCCAGCAGCTCAGGAGGGGAGGAGCAGTACTTC,CASSSGGEEQYF
few,TRBJ2-7,.,TRBV7-9,TGTGCCAGCAGCCCACCCGCGGAACCCTACGAGCAGTACTTC,CASSPPAEPYEQYF
.,TRBJ2-5,TRBD2,TRBV5-1,TGCGCCAGCAGTATGGGGACTACAAAAGAGACCCAGTACTTC,CASSMGTTKETQYF
.,TRBJ1-5,TRBD1,TRBV6-1,TGTGCCAGCAGCACCCTTGACAGGGGGGATCGCGATCAGCCCCAGCATTTT,CASSTLDRGDRDQPQHF
.,TRBJ2-7,.,TRBV6-2/TRBV6-3,TGTGCCAGCAGTTACCACCAGAGGAACAACGAGCAGTACTTC,CASSYHQRNNEQYF
.,TRBJ1-4,.,TRBV9,TGTGCCAGCAGCGTAGGGGGGGCGGCCCCTAATGAAAAACTGTTTTTT,CASSVGGAAPNEKLFF
.,TRBJ2-3,.,TRBV3-1,TGTGCCAGCAGCCCCTCTCACGGACAGCAGGCAGATACGCAGTATTTT,CASSPSHGQQADTQYF
.,TRBJ2-1,.,TRBV29-1,TGCAGCGTAAAGCGGGGACAAGAGACCCAGTTCTTC,CSVKRGQETQFF
.,TRBJ1-2,.,TRBV20-1,TGCAGTGCTATACCCCGGGAGGGCCCCTATGGCTACACCTTC,CSAIPREGPYGYTF
few,TRBJ1-5,.,TRBV30,TGTGCCTGGAGTGTAGGGGGTGAACAGCCCCAGCATTTT,CAWSVGGEQPQHF
few,TRBJ2-1,TRBD1,TRBV9,TGTGCCAGCAGCGTAGAGGGGACAGATCATCCATACAATGAGCAGTTCTTC,CASSVEGTDHPYNEQFF
few,TRBJ2-5,TRBD1,TRBV4-2,TGTGCCAGCAGCCAATCCGGGACAGTAGGGACCCAGTACTTC,CASSQSGTVGTQYF
few,TRBJ2-1,TRBD1,TRBV28,TGTGCCAGCAGTCCAAGTCAGGGACAGGGTTTCGATGAGCAGTTCTTC,CASSPSQGQGFDEQFF
.,TRBJ1-2,TRBD1,TRBV4-3,TGCGCCAGCAGCCAAGACCTATCTACAGGGGATTATGGCTACACCTTC,CASSQDLSTGDYGYTF
.,TRBJ2-5,.,TRBV11-2,TGTGCCAGCAGCCCCCACGGGCAGGGAGGAAGGGAGACCCAGTACTTC,CASSPHGQGGRETQYF
.,TRBJ1-2,.,TRBV4-1,TGCGCCAGCAGCCAAGATGGGACATTGTATGGCTACACCTTC,CASSQDGTLYGYTF
few,TRBJ2-1,.,TRBV7-3,TGTGCCAGCAGCGGACAGAGATACAATGAGCAGTTCTTC,CASSGQRYNEQFF
few,TRBJ2-3,.,TRBV4-3,TGCGCCAGCAGTCTCGCCCGGGACAGCACAGATACGCAGTATTTT,CASSLARDSTDTQYF
few,TRBJ2-3,TRBD2,TRBV3-1,TGTGCCAGCAGCCAAGCCCCGGGACTAGTTCAGTATTTT,CASSQAPGLVQYF
.,TRBJ2-3,TRBD2,TRBV28,TGTGCCAGCCAAAGCGGGGGAAACACAGATACGCAGTATTTT,CASQSGGNTDTQYF
.,TRBJ2-1,.,TRBV29-1,TGCAGCGTTCAGGCCCCGACCGGGACCACTAGTATCAATGAGCAGTTCTTC,CSVQAPTGTTSINEQFF
.,TRBJ2-3,.,TRBV3-1,TGTGCCAGCAGCCAAGTCCACCCAGATACGCAGTATTTT,CASSQVHPDTQYF
few,TRBJ2-7,TRBD1,TRBV20-1,TGCAGTGCTAGAGACCCCGGGACAGTTTCCTCCTACGAGCAGTACTTC,CSARDPGTVSSYEQYF
.,TRBJ1-4,.,TRBV5-6,TGTGCCAGCAGCCTGAGTGATGAAAAACTGTTTTTT,CASSLSDEKLFF